This is a list of T cell receptor beta chains from one sample in a study of cytomegalovirus exposure and HLA in healthy donors. TCRdb keeps only in-frame clones here, not all; method: immunoSEQ multiplex PCR. The sample holds 110,000 or so clones; 86% are singletons and the top ten take about 5.3%. The sample was PBMCs. Receptor source: a man between 18 and 35 years old in good health and CMV-seronegative. Each CDR3 is given with its conserved first and last residue. A D gene is named only where the DNA matches it firmly. Size tells how often a clone was seen (once, few, many) or the class of an expanded clone, and some rows leave it out.

>TRBV2|NA|NA|TRBJ2-1
TGTGCCAGCAGTGATTCCGGCAGGGCCGACAATGAGCAGTTCTTC
CASSDSGRADNEQFF
>TRBV5-1|NA|TRBD1|TRBJ1-4
TGCGCCAGCAGCCAAAACAGGGGAGGAACTAATGAAAAACTGTTTTTT
CASSQNRGGTNEKLFF
>TRBV7-2|NA|TRBD1|TRBJ1-5
TGTGCCAGCAGCTCCGGGACAGGGGGCTCTTATAGCAATCAGCCCCAGCATTTT
CASSSGTGGSYSNQPQHF
>TRBV19|once|TRBD1|TRBJ1-5
TGTGCCAGTAGTATGTGGGACAGGGGACGTCAGCCCCAGCATTTT
CASSMWDRGRQPQHF
>TRBV5-1|NA|NA|TRBJ1-1
TGCGCCAGCAGCCCCACGGCGGGAGGGGGGACTGAAGCTTTCTTT
CASSPTAGGGTEAFF
>TRBV7-2|NA|NA|TRBJ2-3
TGTGCCAGCAGGTCTCCTGTTTCCGCAGATACGCAGTATTTT
CASRSPVSADTQYF
>TRBV6-5|NA|TRBD1|TRBJ1-1
TGTGCCAGCAGTACAAGGACAGGGAACACTGAAGCTTTCTTT
CASSTRTGNTEAFF
>TRBV30|NA|NA|TRBJ1-1
TGTGCCTGGAGTGGCGGACAGAACACTGAAGCTTTCTTT
CAWSGGQNTEAFF
>TRBV6-6|few|NA|TRBJ1-2
TGTGCCAGCAGTTTACGTACAGGGTCTAACTATGGCTACACCTTC
CASSLRTGSNYGYTF
>TRBV15|once|TRBD2|TRBJ2-3
TGTGCCACCAGCAGAGATGGACTAGCGGGGGCAGATACGCAGTATTTT
CATSRDGLAGADTQYF
>TRBV25-1|NA|TRBD2|TRBJ2-1
TGTGCCAGCAGTGTAGCGGGAGGGGTCTACAATGAGCAGTTCTTC
CASSVAGGVYNEQFF
>TRBV7-2|NA|NA|TRBJ2-2
TGTGCCAGCAGCTTAGGTCAGGGGATTTACACCGGGGAGCTGTTTTTT
CASSLGQGIYTGELFF
>TRBV19|NA|NA|TRBJ1-2
TGTGCCAGTAGTATCGACAGAAACTATGGCTACACCTTC
CASSIDRNYGYTF
>TRBV6-1|once|NA|TRBJ1-4
TGTGCCAGCAGGTCGACAGGACTTAATGAAAAACTGTTTTTT
CASRSTGLNEKLFF
>TRBV6-5|NA|TRBD2|TRBJ2-7
TGTGCCAGCAGGGGACTAGCGGGGGGCTACGAGCAGTACTTC
CASRGLAGGYEQYF
>TRBV7-6|NA|TRBD1|TRBJ2-7
TGTGCCAGCAGCTCAGGGGGCGTATACTCCTACGAGCAGTACTTC
CASSSGGVYSYEQYF
>TRBV4-2|NA|TRBD2|TRBJ2-3
TGTGCCAGCAGCCAAGAGGCTAGCGGGGGTCGTGCGACGCAGTATTTT
CASSQEASGGRATQYF
>TRBV15|NA|TRBD1|TRBJ2-3
TGTGCCACCAGCAGTACCGGGACAGGGGCAGATACGCAGTATTTT
CATSSTGTGADTQYF
>TRBV19|once|NA|TRBJ2-6
TGTGCCAGTAGTATGACGGCTGCAGGCTCTGGGGCCAACGTCCTGACTTTC
CASSMTAAGSGANVLTF
>TRBV30|once|TRBD1|TRBJ1-2
TGTGCCTGGAGTTTTACAGGGGCTGGCTACACCTTC
CAWSFTGAGYTF
>TRBV2|NA|NA|TRBJ2-1
TGTGCCAGCAGAGAGGACTTTTACAATGAGCAGTTCTTC
CASREDFYNEQFF
>TRBV7-6|NA|TRBD1|TRBJ2-2
TGTGCCAGCAGTAGAACTTACCCGGGACAGGGGAAGGTCGGGGAGCTGTTTTTT
CASSRTYPGQGKVGELFF
>TRBV2|NA|NA|TRBJ1-3
TGTGCCAGCAGTGACCTCGGACAGCGAAACACCATATATTTT
CASSDLGQRNTIYF
>TRBV9|NA|TRBD1|TRBJ1-2
TGTGCCAGCAGCGCCAGGGACAGGGCTGCCTATGGCTACACCTTC
CASSARDRAAYGYTF
>TRBV5-1|NA|TRBD2|TRBJ2-1
TGCGCCAGCAGCTTGGGGACTAGCGGGGGGCCGAGCTCCTACAATGAGCAGTTCTTC
CASSLGTSGGPSSYNEQFF
>TRBV2|NA|NA|TRBJ1-1
TGTGCCAGCAGTGAACTGGGGGGTATAAACACTGAAGCTTTCTTT
CASSELGGINTEAFF
>TRBV7-9|NA|NA|TRBJ2-7
TGTGCCAGCAGCTTAGTTGAGTCAAGTAACGAGCAGTACTTC
CASSLVESSNEQYF
>TRBV5-6|NA|TRBD2|TRBJ2-5
TGTGCCAGCAGCTTGGCCAGCGGGGGCCAGGAGACCCAGTACTTC
CASSLASGGQETQYF
>TRBV5-4|NA|TRBD2|TRBJ2-3
TGTGCCAGCAGCCAAACTAGCGGGGGGGCACTCGCAGATACGCAGTATTTT
CASSQTSGGALADTQYF
>TRBV30|NA|TRBD2|TRBJ2-1
TGTGCCTGGAGATCTAGCGGGAGGGCAAACAATGAGCAGTTCTTC
CAWRSSGRANNEQFF
>TRBV19|NA|NA|TRBJ2-7
TGTGCCAGTAGTAGGGGGGACCCGATTGTGGGGTACGAGCAGTACTTC
CASSRGDPIVGYEQYF
>TRBV30|NA|NA|TRBJ2-2
TGTGCCTGGAGTGTAGGCCTAGTTGCCACCGGGGAGCTGTTTTTT
CAWSVGLVATGELFF
>TRBV6-5|NA|NA|TRBJ1-1
TGTGCCAGCAGTTACTCGGGGGGGGGTGAAGCTTTCTTT
CASSYSGGGEAFF
>TRBV10-3|NA|TRBD2|TRBJ2-1
TGTGCCATCAGTGCGCGAGCGGGAGGGCCCGATGAGCAGTTCTTC
CAISARAGGPDEQFF
>TRBV6-5|NA|TRBD1|TRBJ1-6
TGTGCCAGCAGATCCACAGGGGACCGGTCACCCCTCCACTTT
CASRSTGDRSPLHF
>TRBV18|few|TRBD2|TRBJ2-5
TGTGCCAGCTCACCACGTAGCGGGGGGGCAGAGACCCAGTACTTC
CASSPRSGGAETQYF
>TRBV10-2|NA|TRBD2|TRBJ2-5
TGCGCCAGCAGTGATGGGCCCCTAGCGGGGGGGAATATTGATAAAGAGACCCAGTACTTC
CASSDGPLAGGNIDKETQYF
>TRBV5-1|NA|NA|TRBJ2-3
TGCGCCAGCAGCCAACTTGGGACTGCTAGCACAGATACGCAGTATTTT
CASSQLGTASTDTQYF
>TRBV4-1|NA|NA|TRBJ2-7
TGCGCCAGCAGCCAAGATCGGAGGACAGCCGAGCAGTACTTC
CASSQDRRTAEQYF
>TRBV4-1|few|TRBD1|TRBJ1-2
TGCGCCAGCAGCCAGGCCACCGGGACAGGTCATATCTATGGCTACACCTTC
CASSQATGTGHIYGYTF
>TRBV5-1|few|NA|TRBJ2-4
TGCGCCAGCAGCTTGGAAGGCAGGGCGAAGTACTTC
CASSLEGRAKYF
>TRBV6-5|once|TRBD1|TRBJ1-5
TGTGCCAGCAGTCCACAAAAGGGGGCGGGACAGCCCCAGCATTTT
CASSPQKGAGQPQHF
>TRBV5-1|NA|TRBD1|TRBJ1-1
TGCGCCAGCAGCGTGGACAGGCTGACGAACACTGAAGCTTTCTTT
CASSVDRLTNTEAFF
>TRBV4-2|NA|TRBD2|TRBJ2-2
TGTGCCAGCAGCCAAGATGAGGGGACTAGCCGGCGTAAGGCCGGGGAGCTGTTTTTT
CASSQDEGTSRRKAGELFF
>TRBV2|NA|TRBD1|TRBJ1-3
TGTGCCAGCAGGACAGGGGGCGCTGGAAACACCATATATTTT
CASRTGGAGNTIYF
>TRBV6-5|NA|NA|TRBJ2-3
TGTGCCAGCAGTTCCCAGGGTTCCCGGACAGATACGCAGTATTTT
CASSSQGSRTDTQYF
>TRBV6-5|NA|NA|TRBJ2-7
TGTGCCAGCAGCCTGGGGCCGGACCGGTACGAGCAGTACTTC
CASSLGPDRYEQYF
>TRBV5-5|NA|NA|TRBJ2-5
TGTGCCAGCAGCTACCCCCGGACAGGAGGGGGGACCCAGTACTTC
CASSYPRTGGGTQYF
>TRBV28|NA|TRBD2|TRBJ2-2
TGTGCCAGCCGAACTCGACTAGCGGGAAGCGGGGAGCTGTTTTTT
CASRTRLAGSGELFF
>TRBV28|once|NA|TRBJ2-7
TGTGCCAGCAGTCGACGGAGGAACGAGCAGTACTTC
CASSRRRNEQYF
>TRBV7-6|NA|NA|TRBJ2-7
TGTGCCAGCAGCTTAGGGAGAGTTCGCGAGCAGTACTTC
CASSLGRVREQYF
>TRBV6-1|NA|TRBD1|TRBJ1-3
TGTGCCAGCAGTGAACGACAGGGGGCACGCTCTGGAAACACCATATATTTT
CASSERQGARSGNTIYF
>TRBV7-2|NA|TRBD1|TRBJ1-5
TGTGCCAGCAGCTTAAACAGGGGGCTTTGGCAGCCCCAGCATTTT
CASSLNRGLWQPQHF
>TRBV5-1|NA|NA|TRBJ1-1
TGCGCCAGCAGCTTGGGGCAACCGAACACTGAAGCTTTCTTT
CASSLGQPNTEAFF
>TRBV2|once|TRBD1|TRBJ1-5
TGTGCCAGCAGTGAAGGGGACAGGGGTGGCAATCAGCCCCAGCATTTT
CASSEGDRGGNQPQHF
>TRBV15|NA|NA|TRBJ2-2
TGTGCCACCAGCAGAGACGACACCGGGGAGCTGTTTTTT
CATSRDDTGELFF